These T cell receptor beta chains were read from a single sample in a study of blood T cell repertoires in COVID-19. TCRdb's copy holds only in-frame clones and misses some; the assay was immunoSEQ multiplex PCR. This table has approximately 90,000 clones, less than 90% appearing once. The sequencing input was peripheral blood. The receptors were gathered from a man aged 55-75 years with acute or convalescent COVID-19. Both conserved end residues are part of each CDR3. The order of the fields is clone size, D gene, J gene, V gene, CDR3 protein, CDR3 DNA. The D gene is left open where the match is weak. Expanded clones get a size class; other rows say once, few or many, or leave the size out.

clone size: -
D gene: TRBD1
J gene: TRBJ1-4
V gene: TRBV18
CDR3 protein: CASSPLITGDEKLFF
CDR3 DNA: TGTGCCAGCTCACCCCTTATTACAGGGGACGAAAAACTGTTTTTT

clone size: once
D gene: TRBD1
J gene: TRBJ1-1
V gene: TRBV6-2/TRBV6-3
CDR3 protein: CASSPTGAANTEAFF
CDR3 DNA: TGTGCCAGCAGTCCAACAGGGGCTGCGAACACTGAAGCTTTCTTT

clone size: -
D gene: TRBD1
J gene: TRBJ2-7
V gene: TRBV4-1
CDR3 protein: CASSQGDRVYEQYF
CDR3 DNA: TGCGCCAGCAGCCAAGGTGACAGGGTCTACGAGCAGTACTTC

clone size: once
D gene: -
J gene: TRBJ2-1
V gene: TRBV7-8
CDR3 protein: CASSPTQGHYNEQFF
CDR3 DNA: TGTGCCAGCAGCCCCACGCAGGGACACTACAATGAGCAGTTCTTC

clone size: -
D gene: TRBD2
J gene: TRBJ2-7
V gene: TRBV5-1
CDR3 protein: CASSSRTSGVSSYEQYF
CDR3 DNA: TGCGCCAGCAGCTCCAGGACTAGCGGGGTCAGCTCCTACGAGCAGTACTTC

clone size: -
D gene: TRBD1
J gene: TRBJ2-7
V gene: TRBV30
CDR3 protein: CAWARDRGGEQYF
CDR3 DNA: TGTGCCTGGGCCCGGGACAGGGGAGGCGAGCAGTACTTC

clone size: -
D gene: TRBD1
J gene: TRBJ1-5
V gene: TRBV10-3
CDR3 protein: CAISDSTGGQPQHF
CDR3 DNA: TGTGCCATCAGTGATTCGACAGGGGGTCAGCCCCAGCATTTT

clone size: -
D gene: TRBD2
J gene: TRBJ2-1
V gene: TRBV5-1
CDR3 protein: CASSRSGGPREEQFF
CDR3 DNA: TGCGCCAGCAGCCGTAGCGGGGGCCCCCGTGAGGAGCAGTTCTTC

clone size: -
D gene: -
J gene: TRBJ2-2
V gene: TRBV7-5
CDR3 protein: CVTPVSAGELFF
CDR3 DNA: TGTGTCACCCCAGTAAGTGCCGGGGAGCTGTTTTTT

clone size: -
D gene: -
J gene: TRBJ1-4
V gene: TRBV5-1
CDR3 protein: CASSFRSSGGTTNEKLFF
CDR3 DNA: TGCGCCAGCAGCTTTCGATCTTCGGGGGGGACAACTAATGAAAAACTGTTTTTT

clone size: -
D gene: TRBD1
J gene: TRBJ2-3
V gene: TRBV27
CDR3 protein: CASSSRALPGGRRLTTDTQYF
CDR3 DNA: TGTGCCAGCAGTTCTAGGGCCCTTCCAGGGGGCAGGCGTTTAACCACAGATACGCAGTATTTT

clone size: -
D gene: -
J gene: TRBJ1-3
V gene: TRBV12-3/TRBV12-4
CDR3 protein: CASSAEIGNTIYF
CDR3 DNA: TGTGCCAGCAGTGCGGAGATTGGAAACACCATATATTTT

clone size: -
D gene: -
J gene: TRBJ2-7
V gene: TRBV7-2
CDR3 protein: CASSEDSSYEQYF
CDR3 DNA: TGTGCCAGCAGCGAGGACAGCTCCTACGAGCAGTACTTC

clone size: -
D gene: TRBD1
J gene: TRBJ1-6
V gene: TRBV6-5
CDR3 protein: CASRSGTGAPPLHF
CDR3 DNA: TGTGCCAGCCGTTCCGGGACAGGGGCTCCACCCCTCCACTTT

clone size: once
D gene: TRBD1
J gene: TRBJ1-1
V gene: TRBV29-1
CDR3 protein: CSVAQGAAAFF
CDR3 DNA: TGCAGCGTTGCACAGGGGGCAGCGGCTTTCTTT

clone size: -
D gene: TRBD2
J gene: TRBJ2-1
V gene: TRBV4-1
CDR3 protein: CASSLRPLAGGFNEQFF
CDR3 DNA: TGCGCCAGCAGCCTCAGGCCACTAGCGGGGGGGTTCAATGAGCAGTTCTTC

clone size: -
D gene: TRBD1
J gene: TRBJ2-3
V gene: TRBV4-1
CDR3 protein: CASSQYPGQGTDTQYF
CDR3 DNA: TGCGCCAGCAGCCAGTATCCGGGACAGGGCACAGATACGCAGTATTTT

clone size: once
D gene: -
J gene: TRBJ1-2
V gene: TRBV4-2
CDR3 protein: CASSQDWLSGGYTF
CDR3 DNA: TGTGCCAGCAGCCAAGATTGGTTATCGGGGGGCTACACCTTC

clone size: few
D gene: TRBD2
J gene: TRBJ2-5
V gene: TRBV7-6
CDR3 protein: CASSFLAGGEKETQYF
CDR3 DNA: TGTGCCAGCAGCTTCTTAGCGGGAGGGGAGAAAGAGACCCAGTACTTC

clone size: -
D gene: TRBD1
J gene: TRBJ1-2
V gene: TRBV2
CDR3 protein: CAGPRDSDGYTF
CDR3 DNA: TGTGCCGGTCCCCGGGACAGTGATGGCTACACCTTC

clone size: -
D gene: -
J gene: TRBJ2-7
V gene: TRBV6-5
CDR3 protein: CASSLGQGYEQYF
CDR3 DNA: TGTGCCAGCAGCTTGGGGCAGGGATACGAGCAGTACTTC

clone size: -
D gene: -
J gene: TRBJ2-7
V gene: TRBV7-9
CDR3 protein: CASSLGGAGSYEQYF
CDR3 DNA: TGTGCCAGCAGCTTAGGTGGGGCAGGCTCCTACGAGCAGTACTTC

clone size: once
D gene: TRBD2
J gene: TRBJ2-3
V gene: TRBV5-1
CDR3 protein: CASSIGTSLGLDTQYF
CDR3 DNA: TGCGCCAGCAGCATTGGGACTAGCTTGGGGCTCGATACGCAGTATTTT

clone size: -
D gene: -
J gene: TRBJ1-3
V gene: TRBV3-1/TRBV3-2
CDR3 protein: CASSQDTSGNTIYF
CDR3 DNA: TGTGCCAGCAGCCAAGATACCAGTGGAAACACCATATATTTT

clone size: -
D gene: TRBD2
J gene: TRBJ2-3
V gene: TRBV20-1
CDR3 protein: CSASRLAGFPDTQYF
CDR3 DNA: TGCAGTGCTAGTAGGCTAGCGGGTTTCCCAGATACGCAGTATTTT

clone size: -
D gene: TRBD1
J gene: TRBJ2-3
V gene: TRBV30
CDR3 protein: CAWSLGTGISTDTQYF
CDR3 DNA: TGTGCCTGGAGTTTAGGGACAGGGATAAGCACAGATACGCAGTATTTT

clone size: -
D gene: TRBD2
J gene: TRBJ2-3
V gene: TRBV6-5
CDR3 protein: CATRPGTSVYTQYF
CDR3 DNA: TGTGCCACTCGTCCCGGGACTAGCGTATATACGCAGTATTTT

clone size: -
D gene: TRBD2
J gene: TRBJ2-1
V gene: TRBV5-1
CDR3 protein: CASSLEGLAGVRNEQFF
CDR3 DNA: TGCGCCAGCAGCTTGGAGGGACTAGCGGGAGTTCGGAATGAGCAGTTCTTC

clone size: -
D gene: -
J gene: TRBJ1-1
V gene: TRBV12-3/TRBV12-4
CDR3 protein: CASSLAGRAEAFF
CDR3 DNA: TGTGCCAGCAGTTTAGCGGGGAGGGCTGAAGCTTTCTTT

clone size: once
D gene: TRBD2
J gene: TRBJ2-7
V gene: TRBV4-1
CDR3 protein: CASSPSPGLAGVGGEQYF
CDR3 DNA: TGCGCCAGCAGCCCATCCCCAGGACTAGCGGGAGTGGGGGGCGAGCAGTACTTC

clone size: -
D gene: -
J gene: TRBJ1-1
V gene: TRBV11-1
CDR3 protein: CASSLAGRNTEAFF
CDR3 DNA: TGTGCCAGCAGCTTAGCAGGGAGGAACACTGAAGCTTTCTTT

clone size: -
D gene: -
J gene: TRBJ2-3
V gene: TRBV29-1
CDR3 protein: CSVDAGSTDTQYF
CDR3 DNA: TGCAGCGTTGATGCAGGTAGCACAGATACGCAGTATTTT

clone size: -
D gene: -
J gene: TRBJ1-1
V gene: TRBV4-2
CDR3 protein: CASSQARLDRHEAFF
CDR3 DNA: TGTGCCAGCAGCCAAGCCCGCCTTGACAGACATGAAGCTTTCTTT

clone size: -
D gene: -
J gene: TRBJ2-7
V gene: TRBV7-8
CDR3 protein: CASSSLQGSSYEQYF
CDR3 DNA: TGTGCCAGCAGCTCTCTCCAGGGGAGCTCCTACGAGCAGTACTTC

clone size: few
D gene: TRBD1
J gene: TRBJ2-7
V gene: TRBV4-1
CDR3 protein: CASSQEYRGKGEQYF
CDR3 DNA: TGCGCCAGCAGCCAAGAGTACAGGGGGAAAGGTGAGCAGTACTTC

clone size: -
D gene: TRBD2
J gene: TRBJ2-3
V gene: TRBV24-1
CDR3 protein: CATSDQTSGHTDTQYF
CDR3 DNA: TGTGCCACCAGTGATCAGACTAGCGGTCACACAGATACGCAGTATTTT

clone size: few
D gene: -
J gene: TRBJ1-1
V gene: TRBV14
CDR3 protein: CASSHRRGSLAEAFF
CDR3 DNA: TGTGCCAGCAGCCACCGACGCGGGTCCTTGGCTGAAGCTTTCTTT

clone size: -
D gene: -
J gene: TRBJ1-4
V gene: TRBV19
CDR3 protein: CASSIGDEKLFF
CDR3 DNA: TGTGCCAGTAGTATTGGAGACGAAAAACTGTTTTTT

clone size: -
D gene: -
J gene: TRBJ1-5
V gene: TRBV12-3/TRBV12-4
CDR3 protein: CASSFRNQPQHF
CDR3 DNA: TGTGCCAGCAGTTTCAGAAATCAGCCCCAGCATTTT

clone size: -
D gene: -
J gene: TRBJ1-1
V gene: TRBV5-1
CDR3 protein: CASRANTEAFF
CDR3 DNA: TGCGCCAGCAGGGCGAACACTGAAGCTTTCTTT

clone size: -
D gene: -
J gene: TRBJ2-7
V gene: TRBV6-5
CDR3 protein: CASSYSGDEQYF
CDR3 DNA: TGTGCCAGCAGTTACTCGGGCGACGAGCAGTACTTC

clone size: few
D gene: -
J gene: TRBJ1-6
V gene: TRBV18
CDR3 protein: CASSPVGGSRSYNSPLHF
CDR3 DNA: TGTGCCAGCTCACCAGTGGGGGGAAGCAGGAGTTATAATTCACCCCTCCACTTT

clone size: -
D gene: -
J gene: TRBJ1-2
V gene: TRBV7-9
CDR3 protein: CASSEQGNYGYTF
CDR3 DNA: TGTGCCAGCAGCGAACAGGGTAACTATGGCTACACCTTC

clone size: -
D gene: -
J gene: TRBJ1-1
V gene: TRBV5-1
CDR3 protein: CASSLSTPPTEAFF
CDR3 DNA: TGCGCCAGCAGCTTGTCCACTCCGCCGACTGAAGCTTTCTTT

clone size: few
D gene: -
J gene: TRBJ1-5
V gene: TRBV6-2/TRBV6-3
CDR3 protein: CASSYRGDSNQPQHF
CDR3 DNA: TGTGCCAGCAGTTATAGGGGTGATAGCAATCAGCCCCAGCATTTT

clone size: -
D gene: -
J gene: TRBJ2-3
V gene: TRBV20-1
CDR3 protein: CSPWGDAQYF
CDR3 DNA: TGCAGTCCGTGGGGAGATGCGCAGTATTTT

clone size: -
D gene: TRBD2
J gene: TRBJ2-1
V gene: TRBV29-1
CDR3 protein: CSVEGLAGIGEQFF
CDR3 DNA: TGCAGCGTTGAAGGACTAGCGGGGATAGGTGAGCAGTTCTTC

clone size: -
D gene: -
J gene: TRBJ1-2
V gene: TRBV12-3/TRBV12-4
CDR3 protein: CASKSLLNYGYTF
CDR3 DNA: TGTGCCAGCAAAAGCCTACTGAACTATGGCTACACCTTC

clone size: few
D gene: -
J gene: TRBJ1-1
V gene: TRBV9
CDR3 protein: CASSIQGSGAEAFF
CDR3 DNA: TGTGCCAGCAGCATACAGGGTTCAGGGGCTGAAGCTTTCTTT

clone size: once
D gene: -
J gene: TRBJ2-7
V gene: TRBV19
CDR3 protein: CASSIPQVPYEQYF
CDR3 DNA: TGTGCCAGTAGTATACCCCAGGTTCCCTACGAGCAGTACTTC

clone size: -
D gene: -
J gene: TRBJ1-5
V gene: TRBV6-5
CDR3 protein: CASSFRFFQGLQPQHF
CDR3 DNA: TGTGCCAGCAGTTTCAGATTCTTCCAGGGTCTTCAGCCCCAGCATTTT

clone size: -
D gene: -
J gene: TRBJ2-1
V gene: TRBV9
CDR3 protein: CASSPIGVTHEQFF
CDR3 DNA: TGTGCCAGCAGCCCCATCGGGGTAACACATGAGCAGTTCTTC

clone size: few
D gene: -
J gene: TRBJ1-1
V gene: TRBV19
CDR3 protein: CASSIVQNTEAFF
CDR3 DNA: TGTGCCAGTAGTATAGTCCAGAACACTGAAGCTTTCTTT

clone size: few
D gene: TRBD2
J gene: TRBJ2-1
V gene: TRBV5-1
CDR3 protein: CASSLDKAGAQQFF
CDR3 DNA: TGCGCCAGCAGCTTGGATAAGGCGGGAGCACAGCAGTTCTTC

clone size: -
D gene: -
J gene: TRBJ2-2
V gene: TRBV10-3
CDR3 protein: CAIRPTDPDLGGELFF
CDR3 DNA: TGTGCCATCAGGCCGACAGACCCAGACCTAGGCGGGGAGCTGTTTTTT

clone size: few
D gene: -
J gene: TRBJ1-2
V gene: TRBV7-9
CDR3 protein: CASSLAGGTNYGYTF
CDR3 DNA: TGTGCCAGCAGCCTGGCGGGGGGGACTAACTATGGCTACACCTTC

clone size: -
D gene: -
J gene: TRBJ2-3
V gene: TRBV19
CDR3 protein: CASSSTRTRAQDTQYF
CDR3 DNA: TGTGCCAGTAGTTCTACTCGGACAAGGGCACAAGATACGCAGTATTTT

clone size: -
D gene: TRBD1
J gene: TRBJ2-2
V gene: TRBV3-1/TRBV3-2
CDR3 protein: CASSPDRGWAGELFF
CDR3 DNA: TGTGCCAGCAGCCCCGACAGGGGTTGGGCCGGGGAGCTGTTTTTT